This T cell receptor (beta chain) originates from a study of molecular identifiers for immune sequencing clone quantification. The CDR3 covers 15 residues. V was clipped by 9 bases and J by 6 bases, with 20 bases between them. Germline assignment: CDR1 KGHDR and CDR2 SFDVKD. Previously reported methods and listed TCR primers produced the bulk TCR libraries. TCRdb re-called the PCR reads through MiXCR, storing one row per CDR3 protein. Among about 510,000 distinct CDR3 sequences listed, 20% to 25% were seen once. The TCR originated in a human donor in good health. Some libraries in this study had Jurkat cell RNA spiked in. The chain uses TRBV24-1 and TRBJ2-1, with a weak D call TRBD2 (6 bases). The sequencing sample was made of naive CD8+ T cells from blood, with Jurkat cell RNA spiked in. Noted subset: FACS-sorted CD8+CD4-CCR7+CD45RA+ naive T cells. Written as DNA, the CDR3 is TGTGCCACCTCCCCGTACCCGGGACTCCCCAATGAGCAGTTCTTC. Residues: CATSPYPGLPNEQFF.